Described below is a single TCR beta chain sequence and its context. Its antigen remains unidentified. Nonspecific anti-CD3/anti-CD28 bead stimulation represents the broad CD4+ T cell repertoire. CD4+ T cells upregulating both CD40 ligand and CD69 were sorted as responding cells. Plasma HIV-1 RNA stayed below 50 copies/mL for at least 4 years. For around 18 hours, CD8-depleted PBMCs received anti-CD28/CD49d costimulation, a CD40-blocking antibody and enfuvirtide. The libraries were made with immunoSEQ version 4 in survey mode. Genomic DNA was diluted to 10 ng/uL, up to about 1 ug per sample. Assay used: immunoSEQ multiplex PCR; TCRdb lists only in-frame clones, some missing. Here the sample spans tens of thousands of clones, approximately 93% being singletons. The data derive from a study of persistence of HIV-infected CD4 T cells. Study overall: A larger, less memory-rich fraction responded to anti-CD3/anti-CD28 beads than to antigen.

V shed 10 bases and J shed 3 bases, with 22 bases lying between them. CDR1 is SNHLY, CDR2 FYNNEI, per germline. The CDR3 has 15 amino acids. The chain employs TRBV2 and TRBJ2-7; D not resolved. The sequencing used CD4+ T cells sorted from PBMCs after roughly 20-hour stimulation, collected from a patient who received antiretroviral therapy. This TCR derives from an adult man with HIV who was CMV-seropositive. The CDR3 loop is CATQRQVVPIYEQYF. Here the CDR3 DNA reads TGTGCCACCCAAAGGCAGGTAGTACCTATCTACGAGCAGTACTTC.